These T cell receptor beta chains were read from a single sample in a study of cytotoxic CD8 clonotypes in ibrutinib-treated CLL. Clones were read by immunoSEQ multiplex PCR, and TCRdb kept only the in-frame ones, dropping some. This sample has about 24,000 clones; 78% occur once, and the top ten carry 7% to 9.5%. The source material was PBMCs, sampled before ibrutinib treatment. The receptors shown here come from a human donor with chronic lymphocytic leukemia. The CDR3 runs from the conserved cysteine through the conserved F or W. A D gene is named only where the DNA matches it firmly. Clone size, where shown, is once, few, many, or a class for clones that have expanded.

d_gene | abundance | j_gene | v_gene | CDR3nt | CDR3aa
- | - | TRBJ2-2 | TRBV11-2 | TGTGCCAGCAGCTTGGGGCCGAGCCCTAACCGGGGGGAGCTGTTTTTT | CASSLGPSPNRGELFF
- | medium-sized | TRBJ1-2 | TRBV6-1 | TGTGCCAGCAGTGGAAGGACAACCCAAGAAGGCTATGGCTACACCTTC | CASSGRTTQEGYGYTF
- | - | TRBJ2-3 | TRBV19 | TGTGCCAGTAGTATAGCATTGCGGGATACGCAGTATTTT | CASSIALRDTQYF
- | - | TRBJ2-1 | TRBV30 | TGTGCCTGGACCTCTACCAGCTCCTACAATGAGCAGTTCTTC | CAWTSTSSYNEQFF
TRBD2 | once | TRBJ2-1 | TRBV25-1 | TGTGCCAGCAGTGATAGCCCCGGGACTAGCGGGAGGGATGAGCAGTTCTTC | CASSDSPGTSGRDEQFF
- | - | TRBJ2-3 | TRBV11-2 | TGTGCCAGCAGCTTAGACAGGGCTTTTGGGGATACGCAGTATTTT | CASSLDRAFGDTQYF
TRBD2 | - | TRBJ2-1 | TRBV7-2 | TGTGCCAGCAGCCGTCTAGCGGGAGCGGCGAATGAGCAGTTCTTC | CASSRLAGAANEQFF
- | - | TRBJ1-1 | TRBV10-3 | TGTGCCATCAAGGAGGGTAACACTGAAGCTTTCTTT | CAIKEGNTEAFF
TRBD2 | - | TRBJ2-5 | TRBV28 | TGTGCCAGCACCGGGGGGATGAAAGAGACCCAGTACTTC | CASTGGMKETQYF
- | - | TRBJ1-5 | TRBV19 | TGTGCCAGCACGGAGGGGGTACTTCAGCCCCAGCATTTT | CASTEGVLQPQHF
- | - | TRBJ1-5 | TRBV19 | TGTGCCAGTAGTAGGGGGGGGAGCAATCAGCCCCAGCATTTT | CASSRGGSNQPQHF
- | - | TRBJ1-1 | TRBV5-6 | TGTGCCAGCAGCTTGGGGCACACCACTGAAGCTTTCTTT | CASSLGHTTEAFF
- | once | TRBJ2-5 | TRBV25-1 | TGTGCCAGCAGTGAGCTGGGTGGGGAGACCCAGTACTTC | CASSELGGETQYF
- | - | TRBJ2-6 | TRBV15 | TGTGCCACCAGAGAAGGGGGAACTGGGGCCAACGTCCTGACTTTC | CATREGGTGANVLTF
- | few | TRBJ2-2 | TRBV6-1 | TGTGCCAGCAGCCCGACCGGGGAGCTGTTTTTT | CASSPTGELFF
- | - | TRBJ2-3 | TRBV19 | TGTGCCAGTAAAATTGGCGGGACAGATACGCAGTATTTT | CASKIGGTDTQYF
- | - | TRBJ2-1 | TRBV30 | TGTGCCTGGAGTGTGAGGATTCGGGGTGAGCAGTTCTTC | CAWSVRIRGEQFF
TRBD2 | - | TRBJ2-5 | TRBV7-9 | TGTGCCAGCAGCCCACGAGGGAGGGGCGGAGGAGAGACCCAGTACTTC | CASSPRGRGGGETQYF
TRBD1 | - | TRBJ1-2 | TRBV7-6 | TGTGCCAGCAGCTTAGCGACAGGGGACGGCTACACCTTC | CASSLATGDGYTF
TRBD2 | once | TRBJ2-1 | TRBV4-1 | TGCGCCAGCAGCCAAGGGCTTGGGGCTAGCGGGAGTCTTGGCAATGAGCAGTTCTTC | CASSQGLGASGSLGNEQFF
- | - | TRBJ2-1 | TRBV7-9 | TGTGCCAGCAGCATAGCCCTGGGGGAGCAGTTCTTC | CASSIALGEQFF
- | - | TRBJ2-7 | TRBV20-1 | TGCAGTGCCAAAGAGGGGTTCGAGCAGTACTTC | CSAKEGFEQYF
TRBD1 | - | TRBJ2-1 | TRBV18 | TGTGCCAGCTCAGCACAGGGGGATCCCTACAATGAGCAGTTCTTC | CASSAQGDPYNEQFF
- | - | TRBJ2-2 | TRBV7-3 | TGTGCCAGCAGCCTACTGGCAAGAACCGGGGAGCTGTTTTTT | CASSLLARTGELFF
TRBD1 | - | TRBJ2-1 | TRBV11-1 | TGTGCCAGCAGCTTAGCGGCAGGGGGCTTTAACAATGAGCAGTTCTTC | CASSLAAGGFNNEQFF
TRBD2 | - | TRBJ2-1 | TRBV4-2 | TGTGCCAGCAGCCCGAAAACTAGCGACCGTTACAATGAGCAGTTCTTC | CASSPKTSDRYNEQFF
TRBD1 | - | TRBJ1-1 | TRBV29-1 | TGCAGCGTTGAAGTGCAGGGGGCGAGGACTGAAGCTTTCTTT | CSVEVQGARTEAFF
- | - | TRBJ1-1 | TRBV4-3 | TGCGCCAGCAGCCCGGACTTCCTCCCGAACACTGAAGCTTTCTTT | CASSPDFLPNTEAFF
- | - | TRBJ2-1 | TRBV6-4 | TGTGCCTCCGCATCGGACAGATACAATGAGCAGTTCTTC | CASASDRYNEQFF
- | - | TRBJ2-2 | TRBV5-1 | TGCGCCAGCAGCTTGGAGGGCGGCACCGGGGAGCTGTTTTTT | CASSLEGGTGELFF
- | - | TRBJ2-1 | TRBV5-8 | TGTGCCAGCAGCCACAGGGTTGGGTATGAGCAGTTCTTC | CASSHRVGYEQFF
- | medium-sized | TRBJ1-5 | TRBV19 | TGTGCCAGTAGTATAACAACAGGTGGGAGCAATCAGCCCCAGCATTTT | CASSITTGGSNQPQHF
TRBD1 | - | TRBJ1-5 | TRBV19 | TGTGCCAGTAGTCCACAGGGGTGGGTGAATCAGCCCCAGCATTTT | CASSPQGWVNQPQHF
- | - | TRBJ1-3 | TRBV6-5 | TGTGCCAGCAGTTACTCCGGAGGGTCTGGAAACACCATATATTTT | CASSYSGGSGNTIYF
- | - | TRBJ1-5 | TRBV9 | TGTGCCAGCAGCGTAGGTCGGGATAGCAATCAGCCCCAGCATTTT | CASSVGRDSNQPQHF
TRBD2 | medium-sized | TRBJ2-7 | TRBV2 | TGTGCCACCCTGGGGGGGAACTACGAGCAGTACTTC | CATLGGNYEQYF
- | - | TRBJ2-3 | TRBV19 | TGTGCCAGTAGTATATTACTAGCAACAGATACGCAGTATTTT | CASSILLATDTQYF
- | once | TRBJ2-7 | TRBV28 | TGTGCCAGCAGGTCGCAGGGGCTGAGAAAAGGCGAGCAGTACTTC | CASRSQGLRKGEQYF
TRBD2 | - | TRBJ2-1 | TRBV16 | TGTGCCAGCACCCATTCGCGTGGGACTAGCGGATCAAGCTCCTACAATGAGCAGTTCTTC | CASTHSRGTSGSSSYNEQFF
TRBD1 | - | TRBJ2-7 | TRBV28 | TGTGCCAGCAGTTTCTGGCAGGGGGCGCATAGGGGTCAGCAGTACTTC | CASSFWQGAHRGQQYF
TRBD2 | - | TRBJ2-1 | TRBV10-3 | TGTGCCATCAGGAGCGGGAAGAGCTACAATGAGCAGTTCTTC | CAIRSGKSYNEQFF
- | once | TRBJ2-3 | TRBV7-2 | TGTGCCAGCAGCAATCTAGCTATGTCAACAGATACGCAGTATTTT | CASSNLAMSTDTQYF
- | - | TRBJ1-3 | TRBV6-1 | TGTGCCAGCAGTAGGGCGGTCTCTGGAAACACCATATATTTT | CASSRAVSGNTIYF
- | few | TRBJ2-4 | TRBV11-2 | TGTGCCAGCAGCTTCCGAACAGGAGGCAAAAACATTCAGTACTTC | CASSFRTGGKNIQYF
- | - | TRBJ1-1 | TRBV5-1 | TGCGCCAGCAGCTTGTTTGGGGAGAACACTGAAGCTTTCTTT | CASSLFGENTEAFF
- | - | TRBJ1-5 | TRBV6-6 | TGTGCCAGCAGTTACTCGAACAGGGTATCAATTCAGCCCCAGCATTTT | CASSYSNRVSIQPQHF
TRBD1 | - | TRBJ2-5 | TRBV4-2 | TGTGCCAGCAGCCAAGCGGGACAGTTCGGAGAGACCCAGTACTTC | CASSQAGQFGETQYF
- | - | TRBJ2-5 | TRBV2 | TGTGCCAGCAGGGGGGACCAAGAGACCCAGTACTTC | CASRGDQETQYF
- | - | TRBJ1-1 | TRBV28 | TGTGCCAGCAGTAGTCCCACCACTGAAGCTTTCTTT | CASSSPTTEAFF
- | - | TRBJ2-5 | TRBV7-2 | TGTGCCAGCAGCTTAGCATCCGAGACCCAGTACTTC | CASSLASETQYF
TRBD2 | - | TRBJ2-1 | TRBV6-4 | TGTGCCAGCAGTGAGGGACGGAGTAGCGGGAGTAGGATTGAGCAGTTCTTC | CASSEGRSSGSRIEQFF
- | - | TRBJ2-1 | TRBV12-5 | TGTGCGAGCGGGTGGCGGGGCTCCTACAATGAGCAGTTCTTC | CASGWRGSYNEQFF
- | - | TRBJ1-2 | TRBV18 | TGTGCCAGCTCTAGGACGTTCCCAGCTAACTATGGCTACACCTTC | CASSRTFPANYGYTF
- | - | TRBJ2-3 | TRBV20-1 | TGCAGCGATGGGGCAGATACGCAGTATTTT | CSDGADTQYF
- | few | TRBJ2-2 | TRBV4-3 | TGCGCCAGCAGCCAGGACAGTCGAAGGGAGCTGTTTTTT | CASSQDSRRELFF
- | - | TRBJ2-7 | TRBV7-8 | TGTGCCAGCAGCGACCTTAGGGAGCAGTACTTC | CASSDLREQYF